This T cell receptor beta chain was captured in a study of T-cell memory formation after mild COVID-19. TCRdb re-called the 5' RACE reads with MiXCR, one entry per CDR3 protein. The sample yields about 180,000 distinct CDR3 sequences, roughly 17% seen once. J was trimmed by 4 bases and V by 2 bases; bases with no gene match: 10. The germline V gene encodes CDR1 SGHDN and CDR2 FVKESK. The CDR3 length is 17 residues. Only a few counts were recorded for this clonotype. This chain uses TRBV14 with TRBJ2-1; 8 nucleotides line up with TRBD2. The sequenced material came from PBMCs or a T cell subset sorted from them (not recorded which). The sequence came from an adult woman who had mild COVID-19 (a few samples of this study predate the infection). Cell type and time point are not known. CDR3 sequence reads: CASSQWRLATNYNEQFF. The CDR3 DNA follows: TGTGCCAGCAGCCAATGGAGACTAGCGACTAATTACAATGAGCAGTTCTTC.